A selection of T cell receptor beta chains follows, all from one sample in a study of CD8+CD57+ T cells in acquired aplastic anemia. TCRdb itself ran the reads through MiXCR, one entry per CDR3 protein. Of hundreds of thousands of distinct CDR3 sequences detected, around 30% appear once; the ten largest clones hold 0.82%. The sequenced material came from sorted CD4+, CD8+, or CD8+CD57+ T cells (not recorded which) from PBMCs. The receptors derive from a human donor with aplastic anemia. Both conserved end residues are part of each CDR3. The D gene is left open where the match is weak. The size field is filled for only some rows; it gives once, few, many or a size class.

v_call	d_call	clone_size	j_call	cdr3_nt	cdr3_aa
TRBV24-1	TRBD1	.	TRBJ1-1	TGTGCCACCAGTCGACAGGGGATGAACACTGAAGCTTTCTTT	CATSRQGMNTEAFF
TRBV20-1	TRBD2	many	TRBJ2-7	TGCAGTGCTAGCCGTACTAGCGGGAGCTCCTACGAGCAGTACTTC	CSASRTSGSSYEQYF
TRBV11-2	.	.	TRBJ1-1	TGTGCCAGCAGCTTATTCAGGTTTTCGTTTGGCACTGAAGCTTTCTTT	CASSLFRFSFGTEAFF
TRBV5-1	.	many	TRBJ1-2	TGCGCCAGCAGCTTGGAGGCGCTCGGCTACACCTTC	CASSLEALGYTF
TRBV25-1	.	many	TRBJ1-4	TGTGCCAGCAGTGGCAAGTATAGGAAGAATGAAAAACTGTTTTTT	CASSGKYRKNEKLFF
TRBV20-1	.	many	TRBJ2-5	TGCAGTGCTAGACGAGAGGAGACCCAGTACTTC	CSARREETQYF
TRBV7-2	.	.	TRBJ1-1	TGTGCCAGCAGCGTCTATGGAGGGGGGACTGAAGCTTTCTTT	CASSVYGGGTEAFF
TRBV2	.	many	TRBJ1-5	TGTGCCAGCAGTGAAGTAGGGACGGGTCAGCCCCAGCATTTT	CASSEVGTGQPQHF
TRBV2	.	few	TRBJ1-1	TGTGCCAGCTCAGGCGCACAGTTGAACACTGAAGCTTTCTTT	CASSGAQLNTEAFF
TRBV4-3	.	.	TRBJ1-2	TGCGCCAGCAGCCAAGTGGTAGGCGGGGGCGGGGGCTACACCTTC	CASSQVVGGGGGYTF
TRBV6-5	TRBD2	.	TRBJ2-7	TGTGCCAGCAGTTCCGGGACTAGCGGGAGTCATGGGCAGTACTTC	CASSSGTSGSHGQYF
TRBV29-1	TRBD1	.	TRBJ1-3	TGCAGCGTCGGGACAGCAACCTCTGGAAACACCATATATTTT	CSVGTATSGNTIYF
TRBV11-1	TRBD1	.	TRBJ2-3	TGTGCCAGTAGTGGGGCGACAGGGAAAGGGACAGATACGCAGTATTTT	CASSGATGKGTDTQYF
TRBV9	TRBD2	few	TRBJ2-3	TGTGCCAGCAGCGTAGTGGGGGCGGGGGGGACAGATACGCAGTATTTT	CASSVVGAGGTDTQYF
TRBV24-1	TRBD2	many	TRBJ2-1	TGTGCCACCAGAGGACTAGCGGGAAACAATGAGCAGTTCTTC	CATRGLAGNNEQFF
TRBV19	.	many	TRBJ1-1	TGTGCCAGTAGTATGAAATCCGGGAAGGGTGAAGCTTTCTTT	CASSMKSGKGEAFF
TRBV2	TRBD1	many	TRBJ1-2	TGTGCCAGCAGGGGCACCGGGACAGGGGGAACTTATGGCTACACCTTC	CASRGTGTGGTYGYTF
TRBV19	TRBD1	many	TRBJ1-1	TGTGCCAGTACCGAGACAGGGGTCACTGAAGCTTTCTTT	CASTETGVTEAFF
TRBV6-5	TRBD1	.	TRBJ2-7	TGTGCCAGCAGTTCGACAGGGCTCCTACGCGAGCAGTACTTC	CASSSTGLLREQYF
TRBV10-1	TRBD2	many	TRBJ2-7	TGCGCCAGCAGTGTTCTAGCGGGAGGACGGTACGAGCAGTACTTC	CASSVLAGGRYEQYF
TRBV9	TRBD2	many	TRBJ2-3	TGTGCCAGCGCTGGGGGGGGCACAGATACGCAGTATTTT	CASAGGGTDTQYF
TRBV7-9	.	many	TRBJ1-2	TGCGCCAGCAGCCAAGCGCAGGGCTACTATGGCTACACCTTC	CASSQAQGYYGYTF
TRBV2	TRBD2	many	TRBJ2-1	TGTGCCAGCAGTGAAAGACTAGCGGGGGAGCCCCGGCAGTTCTTC	CASSERLAGEPRQFF
TRBV7-2	.	few	TRBJ2-7	TGTGCCAGCAGCTCAACGCAGGGTAGCGAGCAGTACTTC	CASSSTQGSEQYF
TRBV2	.	.	TRBJ2-1	TGTGCCAGCACCCTAATGGGGGCGGGGGACAATGAGCAGTTCTTC	CASTLMGAGDNEQFF
TRBV12-3/TRBV12-4	TRBD2	many	TRBJ2-1	TGTGCCAGCAGTCGGGGGGGTGAGCAGTTCTTC	CASSRGGEQFF
TRBV7-9	.	few	TRBJ2-7	TGTGCCAGCAGCCAGGACAGTGAACCTTACGAGCAGTACTTC	CASSQDSEPYEQYF
TRBV3-1	.	few	TRBJ1-2	TGTGCCAGCAGCCAGACGACAACTAACTATGGCTACACCTTC	CASSQTTTNYGYTF
TRBV19	TRBD1	many	TRBJ2-7	TGTGCCAGTAGTGGGGGACAGGCCTACGAGCAGTACTTC	CASSGGQAYEQYF
TRBV25-1	TRBD1	.	TRBJ1-2	TGTGCCAGCAGTGAACAGGGGGCCAGCGATGGCTACACCTTC	CASSEQGASDGYTF
TRBV3-1	TRBD2	.	TRBJ2-7	TGTGCCAGCAGCCAAGGCGGGAGTAGATCCTACAATGAGCAGTACTTC	CASSQGGSRSYNEQYF
TRBV4-2	.	many	TRBJ1-6	TGTGCCAGCAGCCAAGTGTCAGAAAATTCACCCCTCCACTTT	CASSQVSENSPLHF
TRBV27	TRBD1	few	TRBJ1-5	TGTGCCAGCAGTTTATTACCGGACAGGGGAGGTCAGCCCCAGCATTTT	CASSLLPDRGGQPQHF
TRBV25-1	.	.	TRBJ2-2	TGTGCCAGCAGTGAATATAGGGGGATCGGGGAGCTGTTTTTT	CASSEYRGIGELFF
TRBV30	.	.	TRBJ1-5	TGTGCCTGGAGTGTGGGGCTGGGAAGCAATCAGCCCCAGCATTTT	CAWSVGLGSNQPQHF
TRBV20-1	TRBD2	once	TRBJ2-2	TGCAGTGCCACTAGCGCCGGGGAGCTGTTTTTT	CSATSAGELFF
TRBV18	.	few	TRBJ1-5	TGTGCCAGCTCACCACAGTCAGGTTTATATAGCAATCAGCCCCAGCATTTT	CASSPQSGLYSNQPQHF
TRBV12-3/TRBV12-4	.	many	TRBJ2-7	TGTGCCAGCAGTCATGATACAGTCTACGAGCAGTACTTC	CASSHDTVYEQYF
TRBV19	TRBD1	many	TRBJ1-2	TGTGCCAGTAGCCCTGGGGACAGCTCTCATGGCTACACCTTC	CASSPGDSSHGYTF
TRBV15	TRBD1	many	TRBJ1-6	TGTGCCACCAGTAAACGGGACAGGGCTTTTAATTTCCATTCACCCCTCCACTTT	CATSKRDRAFNFHSPLHF
TRBV29-1	.	few	TRBJ2-5	TGCAGCGTTGTTACGAATTCCCAAGAGACCCAGTACTTC	CSVVTNSQETQYF
TRBV20-1	TRBD1	few	TRBJ2-3	TGCAGTGCTAGCGCCAGGGGGCCCACCCCCAGCACAGATACGCAGTATTTT	CSASARGPTPSTDTQYF
TRBV2	.	few	TRBJ1-6	TGTGCCAGCAGTGAACCCCTCCACTTT	CASSEPLHF
TRBV4-1	.	few	TRBJ2-2	TGCGCCAGCAGCCAAGTTTCTAGCGGGGAGCTGTTTTTT	CASSQVSSGELFF
TRBV29-1	.	many	TRBJ2-2	TGCAGCGTTGAGAGCAGGACGTTTTCCGGGGAGCTGTTTTTT	CSVESRTFSGELFF
TRBV9	.	.	TRBJ2-7	TGTGCCAGCAGCGTAACAGGGGTAGCGGCGGTCTACGAGCAGTACTTC	CASSVTGVAAVYEQYF
TRBV20-1	TRBD1	.	TRBJ1-6	TGCAGTGCTAGAGATAAATGGGGACAGAATTCACCCCTCCACTTT	CSARDKWGQNSPLHF
TRBV29-1	.	once	TRBJ2-7	TGCAGCGTTATGACAGGGAGGGCATACGAGCAGTACTTC	CSVMTGRAYEQYF
TRBV20-1	TRBD1	many	TRBJ1-5	TGCAGTGCTAGCCAAGGACAGGCGTTCAATCAGCCCCAGCATTTT	CSASQGQAFNQPQHF
TRBV20-1	TRBD1	.	TRBJ1-5	TGCAGTGCTAGAGATCAAATTGGTACAGGGGGCAATCAGCCCCAGCATTTT	CSARDQIGTGGNQPQHF
TRBV4-3	TRBD1	few	TRBJ1-2	TGCGCCAGCAGCCAAGATACCTCCGTGCAGGGGGCTATTGATGGCTACACCTTC	CASSQDTSVQGAIDGYTF
TRBV11-2	.	.	TRBJ1-5	TGTGCCAGCAGCTTAGGAGGCGTATATAGCAATCAGCCCCAGCATTTT	CASSLGGVYSNQPQHF
TRBV20-1	.	few	TRBJ2-1	TGCAGTGCTAGTATACAGCTTCCCAATGAGCAGTTCTTC	CSASIQLPNEQFF
TRBV2	.	.	TRBJ2-2	TGTGCCAGCAGCTTGGGTCCTAGGGTGGGCGGGGAGCTGTTTTTT	CASSLGPRVGGELFF